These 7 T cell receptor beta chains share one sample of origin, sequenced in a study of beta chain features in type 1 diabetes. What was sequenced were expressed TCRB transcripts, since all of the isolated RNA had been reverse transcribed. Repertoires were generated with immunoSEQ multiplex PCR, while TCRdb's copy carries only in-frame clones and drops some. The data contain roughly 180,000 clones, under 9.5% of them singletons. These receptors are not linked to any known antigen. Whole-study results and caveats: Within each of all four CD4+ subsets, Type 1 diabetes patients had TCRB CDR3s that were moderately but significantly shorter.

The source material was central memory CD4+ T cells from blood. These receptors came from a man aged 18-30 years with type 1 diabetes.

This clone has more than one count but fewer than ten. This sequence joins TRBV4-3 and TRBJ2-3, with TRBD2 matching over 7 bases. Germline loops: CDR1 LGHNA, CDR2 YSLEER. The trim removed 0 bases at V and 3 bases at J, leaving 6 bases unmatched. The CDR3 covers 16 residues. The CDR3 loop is CASSQDVGRVTDTQYF. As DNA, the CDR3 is TGCGCCAGCAGCCAAGACGTTGGGAGGGTAACAGATACGCAGTATTTT.

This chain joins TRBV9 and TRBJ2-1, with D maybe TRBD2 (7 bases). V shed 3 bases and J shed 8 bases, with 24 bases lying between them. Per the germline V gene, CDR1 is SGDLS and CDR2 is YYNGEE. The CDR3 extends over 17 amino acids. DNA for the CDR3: TGTGCCAGCAGCGGATCCCTCGGGGGGCGGGAGAAGCATGAGCAGTTCTTC. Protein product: CASSGSLGGREKHEQFF.

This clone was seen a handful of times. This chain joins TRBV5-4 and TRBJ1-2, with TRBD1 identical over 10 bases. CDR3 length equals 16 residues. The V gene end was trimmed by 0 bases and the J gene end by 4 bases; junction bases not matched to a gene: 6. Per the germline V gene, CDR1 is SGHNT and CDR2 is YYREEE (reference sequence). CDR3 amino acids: CASSLDTGQGGYGYTF. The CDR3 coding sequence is TGTGCCAGCAGCTTGGATACCGGACAGGGGGGCTATGGCTACACCTTC.

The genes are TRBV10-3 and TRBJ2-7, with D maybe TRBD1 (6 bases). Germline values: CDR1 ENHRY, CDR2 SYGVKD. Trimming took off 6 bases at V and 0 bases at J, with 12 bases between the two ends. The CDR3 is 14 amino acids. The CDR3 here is CAIRRTVSSYEQYF. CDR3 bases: TGTGCCATCAGAAGGACAGTCTCCTCCTACGAGCAGTACTTC.

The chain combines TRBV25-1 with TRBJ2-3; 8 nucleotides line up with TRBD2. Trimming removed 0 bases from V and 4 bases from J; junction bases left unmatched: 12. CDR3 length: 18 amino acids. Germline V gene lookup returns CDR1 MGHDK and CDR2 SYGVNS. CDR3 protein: CASSEYGVSGTFPDTQYF. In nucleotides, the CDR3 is TGTGCCAGCAGTGAATATGGAGTTAGCGGGACGTTCCCAGATACGCAGTATTTT.

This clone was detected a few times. CDR3 nucleotides: TGTGCCAGCAGCGTAGCAGCAGGGGGCTATGATGGCTACACCTTC. This sequence encodes CASSVAAGGYDGYTF. V is TRBV9 and J is TRBJ1-2; the match to TRBD1 covers 8 bases. Unmatched junction bases numbered 7, after V lost 0 bases and J lost 6 bases. The CDR3 contains 15 residues. CDR1 and CDR2 from the germline V gene are SGDLS and YYNGEE. Full variable domain (missing parts from reference TRBV9 and TRBJ1-2): DSGVTQTPKHLITATGQRVTLRCSPRSGDLSVYWYQQSLDQGLQFLIQYYNGEERAKGNILERFSAQQFPDLHSELNLSSLELGDSALYFCASSVAAGGYDGYTFGSGTRLTVV.

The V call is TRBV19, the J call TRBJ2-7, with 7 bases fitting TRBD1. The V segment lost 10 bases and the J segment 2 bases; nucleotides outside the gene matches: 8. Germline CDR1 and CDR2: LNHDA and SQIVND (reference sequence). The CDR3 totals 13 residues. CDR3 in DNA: TGTGCCACCCAACAGGGGCCGGCCTACGAGCAGTACTTC. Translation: CATQQGPAYEQYF.